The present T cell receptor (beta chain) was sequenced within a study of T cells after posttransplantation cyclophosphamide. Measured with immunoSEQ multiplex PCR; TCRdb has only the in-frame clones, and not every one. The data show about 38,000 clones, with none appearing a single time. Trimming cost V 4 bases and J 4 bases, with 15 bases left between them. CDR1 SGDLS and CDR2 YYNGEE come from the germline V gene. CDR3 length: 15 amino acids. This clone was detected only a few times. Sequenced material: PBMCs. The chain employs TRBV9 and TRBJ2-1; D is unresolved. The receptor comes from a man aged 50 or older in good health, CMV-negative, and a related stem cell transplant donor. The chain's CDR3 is CASSPSFWPYNEQFF. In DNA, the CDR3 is TGTGCCAGCAGCCCCTCTTTCTGGCCGTACAATGAGCAGTTCTTC.